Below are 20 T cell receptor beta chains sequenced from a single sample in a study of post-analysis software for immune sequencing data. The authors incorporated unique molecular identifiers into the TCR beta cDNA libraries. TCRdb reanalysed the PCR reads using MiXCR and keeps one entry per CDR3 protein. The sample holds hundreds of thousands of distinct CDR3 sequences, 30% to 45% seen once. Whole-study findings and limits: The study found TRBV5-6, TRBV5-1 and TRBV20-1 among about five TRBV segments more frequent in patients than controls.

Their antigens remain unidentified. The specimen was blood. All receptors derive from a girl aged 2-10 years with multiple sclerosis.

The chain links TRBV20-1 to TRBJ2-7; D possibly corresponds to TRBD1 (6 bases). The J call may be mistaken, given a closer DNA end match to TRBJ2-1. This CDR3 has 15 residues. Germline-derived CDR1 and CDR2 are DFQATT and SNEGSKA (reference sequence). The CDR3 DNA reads TGCAGTGCTAGGGAATCAGGGGATATCACCTACGAGCAGTTCTTC. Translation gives CSARESGDITYEQFF.

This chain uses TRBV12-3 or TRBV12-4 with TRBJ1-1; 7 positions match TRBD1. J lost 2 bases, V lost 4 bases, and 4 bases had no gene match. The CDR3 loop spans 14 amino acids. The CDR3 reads CASSYTGVNTEAFF. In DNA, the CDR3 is TGTGCCAGCAGTTACACAGGGGTAAACACTGAAGCTTTCTTT.

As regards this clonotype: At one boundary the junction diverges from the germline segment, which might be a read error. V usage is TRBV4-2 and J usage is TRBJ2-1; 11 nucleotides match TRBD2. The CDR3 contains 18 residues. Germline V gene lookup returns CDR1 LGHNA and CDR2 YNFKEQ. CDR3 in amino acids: CTSSQVGLAGGQNNEQFF. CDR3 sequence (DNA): TGTACCAGCAGCCAAGTAGGCCTAGCGGGAGGACAGAACAATGAGCAGTTCTTC.

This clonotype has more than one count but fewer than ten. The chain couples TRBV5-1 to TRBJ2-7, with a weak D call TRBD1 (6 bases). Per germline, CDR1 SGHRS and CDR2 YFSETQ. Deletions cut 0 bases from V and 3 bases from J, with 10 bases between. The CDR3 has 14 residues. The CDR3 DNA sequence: TGCGCCAGCAGCTTGGCGACAGGTGACTACGAGCAGTACTTC. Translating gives CASSLATGDYEQYF.

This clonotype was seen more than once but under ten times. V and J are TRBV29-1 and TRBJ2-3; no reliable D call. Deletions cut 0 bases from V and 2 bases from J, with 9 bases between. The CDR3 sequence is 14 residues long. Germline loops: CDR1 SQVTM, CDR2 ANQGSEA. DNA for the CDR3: TGCAGCGTTGAAGATCGTCTTCTCACAGATACGCAGTATTTT. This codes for CSVEDRLLTDTQYF.

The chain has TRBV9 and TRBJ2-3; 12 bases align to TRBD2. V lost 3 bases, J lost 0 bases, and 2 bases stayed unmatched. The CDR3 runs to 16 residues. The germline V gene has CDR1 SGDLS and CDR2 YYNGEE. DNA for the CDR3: TGTGCCAGCAGCGGAACTAGCGGGAGGAGCACAGATACGCAGTATTTT. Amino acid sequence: CASSGTSGRSTDTQYF.

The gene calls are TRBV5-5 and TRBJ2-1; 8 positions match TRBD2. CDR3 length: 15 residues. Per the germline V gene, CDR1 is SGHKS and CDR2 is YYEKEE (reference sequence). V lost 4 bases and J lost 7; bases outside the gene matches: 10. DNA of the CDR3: TGTGCCAGCAGCGTGAGCGGGGGTACGGGGAATGAGCAGTTCTTC. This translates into CASSVSGGTGNEQFF.

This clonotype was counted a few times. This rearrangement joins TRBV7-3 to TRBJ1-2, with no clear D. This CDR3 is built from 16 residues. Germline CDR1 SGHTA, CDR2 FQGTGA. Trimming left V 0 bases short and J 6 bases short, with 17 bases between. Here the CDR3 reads CASSLTAGLRGDGYTF. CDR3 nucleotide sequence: TGTGCCAGCAGCTTAACGGCAGGCCTTCGAGGAGATGGCTACACCTTC.

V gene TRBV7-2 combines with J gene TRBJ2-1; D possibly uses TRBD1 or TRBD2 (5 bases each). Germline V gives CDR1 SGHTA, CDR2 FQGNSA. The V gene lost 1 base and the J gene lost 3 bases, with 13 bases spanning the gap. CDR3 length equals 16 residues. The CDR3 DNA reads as TGTGCCAGCAGCTTAGTAGGAAGAGGGGTCTACAATGAGCAGTTCTTC. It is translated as CASSLVGRGVYNEQFF.

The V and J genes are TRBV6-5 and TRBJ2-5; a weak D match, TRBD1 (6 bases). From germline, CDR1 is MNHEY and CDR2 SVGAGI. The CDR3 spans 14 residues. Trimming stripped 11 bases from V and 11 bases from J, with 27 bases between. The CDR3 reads CASSPGTTLRRQYF. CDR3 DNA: TGTGCCTCTTCCCCCGGGACAACCTTGAGGCGGCAGTACTTC.

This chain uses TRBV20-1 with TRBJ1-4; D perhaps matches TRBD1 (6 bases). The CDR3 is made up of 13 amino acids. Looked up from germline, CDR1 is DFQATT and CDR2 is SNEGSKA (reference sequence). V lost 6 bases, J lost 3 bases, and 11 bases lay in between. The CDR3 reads CSASGGSNEKLFF. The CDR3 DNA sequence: TGCAGTGCGAGCGGGGGCTCTAATGAAAAACTGTTTTTT.

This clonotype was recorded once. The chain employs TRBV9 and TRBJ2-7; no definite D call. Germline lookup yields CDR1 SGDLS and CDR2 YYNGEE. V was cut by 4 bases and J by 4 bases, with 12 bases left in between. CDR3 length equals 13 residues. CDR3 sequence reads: CASSPSPTYEQYF. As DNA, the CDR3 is TGTGCCAGCAGCCCCTCCCCAACTTACGAGCAGTACTTC.

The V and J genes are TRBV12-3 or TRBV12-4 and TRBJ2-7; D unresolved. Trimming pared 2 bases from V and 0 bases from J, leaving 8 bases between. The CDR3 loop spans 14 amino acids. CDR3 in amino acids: CASSLSSSSYEQYF. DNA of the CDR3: TGTGCCAGCAGTTTATCATCAAGCTCCTACGAGCAGTACTTC.

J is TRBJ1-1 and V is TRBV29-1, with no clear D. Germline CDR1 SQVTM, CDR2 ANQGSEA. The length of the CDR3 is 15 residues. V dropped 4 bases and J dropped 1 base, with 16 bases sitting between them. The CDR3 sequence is CSVGGVLRANTEAFF. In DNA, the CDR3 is TGCAGCGTTGGCGGGGTATTGAGGGCGAACACTGAAGCTTTCTTT.

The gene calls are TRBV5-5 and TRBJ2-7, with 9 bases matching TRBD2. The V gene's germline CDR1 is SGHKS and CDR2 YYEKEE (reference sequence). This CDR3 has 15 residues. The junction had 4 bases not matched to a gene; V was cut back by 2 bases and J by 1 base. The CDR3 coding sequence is TGTGCCAGCAGCTTTAGCGGGGGTTGGTCCTACGAGCAGTACTTC. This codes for CASSFSGGWSYEQYF.

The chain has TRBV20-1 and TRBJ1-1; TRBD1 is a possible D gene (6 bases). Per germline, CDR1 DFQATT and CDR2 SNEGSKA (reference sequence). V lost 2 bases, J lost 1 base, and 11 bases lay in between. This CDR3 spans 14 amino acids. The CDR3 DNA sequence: TGCAGTGCTAGATTCGGGACAACGAACACTGAAGCTTTCTTT. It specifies CSARFGTTNTEAFF.

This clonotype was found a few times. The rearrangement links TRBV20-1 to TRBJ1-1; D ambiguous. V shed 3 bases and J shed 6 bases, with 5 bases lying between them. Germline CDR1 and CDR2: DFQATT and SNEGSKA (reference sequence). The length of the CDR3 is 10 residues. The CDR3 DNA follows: TGCAGTGCTAGTAACCCTGAAGCTTTCTTT. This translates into CSASNPEAFF.

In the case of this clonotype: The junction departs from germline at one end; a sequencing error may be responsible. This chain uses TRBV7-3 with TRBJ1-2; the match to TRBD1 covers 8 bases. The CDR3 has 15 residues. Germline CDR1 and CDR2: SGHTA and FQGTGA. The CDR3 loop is CASSLTGTGGYGYTF. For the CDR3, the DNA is TGTGCCAGCAGCCTAACCGGGACAGGAGGTTATGGCTACACCTTC.

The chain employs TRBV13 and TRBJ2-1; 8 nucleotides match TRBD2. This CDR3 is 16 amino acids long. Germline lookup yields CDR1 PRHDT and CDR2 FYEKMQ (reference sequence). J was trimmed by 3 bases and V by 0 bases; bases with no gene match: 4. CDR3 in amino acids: CASSLGAGTSYNEQFF. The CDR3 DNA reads TGTGCCAGCAGCTTAGGCGCCGGGACTAGCTACAATGAGCAGTTCTTC.

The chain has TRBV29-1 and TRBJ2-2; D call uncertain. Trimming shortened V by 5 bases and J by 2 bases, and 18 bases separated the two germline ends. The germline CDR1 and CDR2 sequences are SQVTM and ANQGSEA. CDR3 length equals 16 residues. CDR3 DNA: TGCAGCGTTACGCTGGTGGGTAACCGAAACACCGGGGAGCTGTTTTTT. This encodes CSVTLVGNRNTGELFF.